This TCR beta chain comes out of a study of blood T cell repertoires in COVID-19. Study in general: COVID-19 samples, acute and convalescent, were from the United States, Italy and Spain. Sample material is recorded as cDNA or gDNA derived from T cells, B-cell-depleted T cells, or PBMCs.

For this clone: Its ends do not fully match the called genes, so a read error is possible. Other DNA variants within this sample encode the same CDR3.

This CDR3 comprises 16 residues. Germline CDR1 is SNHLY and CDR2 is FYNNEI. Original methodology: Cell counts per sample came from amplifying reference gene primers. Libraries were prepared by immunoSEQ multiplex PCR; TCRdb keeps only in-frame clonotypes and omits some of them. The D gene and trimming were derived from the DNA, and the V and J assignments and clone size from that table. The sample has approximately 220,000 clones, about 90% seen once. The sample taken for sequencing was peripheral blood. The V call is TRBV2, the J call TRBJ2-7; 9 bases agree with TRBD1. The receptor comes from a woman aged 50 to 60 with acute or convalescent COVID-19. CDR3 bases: TGTGCCAGCAGTCCGGGACAGGGAAGAGCATCCTACGAACAGTACTTC. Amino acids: CASSPGQGRASYEQYF. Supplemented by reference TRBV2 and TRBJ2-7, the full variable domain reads EPEVTQTPSHQVTQMGQEVILRCVPISNHLYFYWYRQILGQKVEFLVSFYNNEISEKSEIFDDQFSVERPDGSNFTLKIRSTKLEDSAMYFCASSPGQGRASYEQYFGPGTRLTVT.